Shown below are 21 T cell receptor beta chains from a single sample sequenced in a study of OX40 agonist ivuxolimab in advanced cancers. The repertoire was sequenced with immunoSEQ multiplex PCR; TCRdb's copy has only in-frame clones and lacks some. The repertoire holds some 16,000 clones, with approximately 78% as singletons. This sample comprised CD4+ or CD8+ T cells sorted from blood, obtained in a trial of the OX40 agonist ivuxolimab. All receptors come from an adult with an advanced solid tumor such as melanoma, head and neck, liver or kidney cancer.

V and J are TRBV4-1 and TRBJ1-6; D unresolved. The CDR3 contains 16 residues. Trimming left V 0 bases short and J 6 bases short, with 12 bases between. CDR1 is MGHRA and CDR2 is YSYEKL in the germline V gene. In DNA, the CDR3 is TGCGCCAGCAGCCAAGATCGAATCCAGCCTAATTCACCCCTCCACTTT. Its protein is CASSQDRIQPNSPLHF.

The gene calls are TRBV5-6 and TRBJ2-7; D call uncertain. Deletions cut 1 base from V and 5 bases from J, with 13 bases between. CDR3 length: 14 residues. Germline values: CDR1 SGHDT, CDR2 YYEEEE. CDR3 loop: CASSLFLSVDEQYF. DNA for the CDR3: TGTGCCAGCAGCTTGTTCCTGTCGGTCGACGAGCAGTACTTC. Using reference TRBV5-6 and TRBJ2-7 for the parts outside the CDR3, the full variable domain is DAGVTQSPTHLIKTRGQQVTLRCSPKSGHDTVSWYQQALGQGPQFIFQYYEEEERQRGNFPDRFSGHQFPNYSSELNVNALLLGDSALYLCASSLFLSVDEQYFGPGTRLTVT.

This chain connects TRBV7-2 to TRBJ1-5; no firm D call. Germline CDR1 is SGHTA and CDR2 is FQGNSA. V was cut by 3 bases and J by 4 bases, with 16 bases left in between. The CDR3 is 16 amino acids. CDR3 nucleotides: TGTGCCAGCAGCTTTTACGCGGCAGGCGGGAATCAGCCCCAGCATTTT. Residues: CASSFYAAGGNQPQHF.

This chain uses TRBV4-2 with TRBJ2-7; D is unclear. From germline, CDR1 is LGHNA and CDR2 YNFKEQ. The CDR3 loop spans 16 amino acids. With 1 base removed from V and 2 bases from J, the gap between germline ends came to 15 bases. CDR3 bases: TGTGCCAGCAGCCAAGCCGCTGCTGGGTCGGCCTACGAGCAGTACTTC. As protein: CASSQAAAGSAYEQYF.

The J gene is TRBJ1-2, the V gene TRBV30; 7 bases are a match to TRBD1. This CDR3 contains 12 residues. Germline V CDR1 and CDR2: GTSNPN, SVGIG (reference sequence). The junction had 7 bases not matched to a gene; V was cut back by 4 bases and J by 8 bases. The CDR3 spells CAWNGQVEGYTF. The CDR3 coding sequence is TGTGCCTGGAACGGACAGGTGGAGGGCTACACCTTC. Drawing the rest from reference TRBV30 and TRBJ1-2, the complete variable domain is SQTIHQWPATLVQPVGSPLSLECTVEGTSNPNLYWYRQAAGRGLQLLFYSVGIGQISSEVPQNLSASRPQDRQFILSSKKLLLSDSGFYLCAWNGQVEGYTFGSGTRLTVV.

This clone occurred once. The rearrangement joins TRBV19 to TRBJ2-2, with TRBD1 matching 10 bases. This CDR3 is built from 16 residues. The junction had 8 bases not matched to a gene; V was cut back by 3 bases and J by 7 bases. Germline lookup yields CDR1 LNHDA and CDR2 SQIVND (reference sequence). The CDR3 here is CASSIPWTGGHGELFF. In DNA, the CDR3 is TGTGCCAGTAGTATCCCCTGGACAGGGGGTCACGGGGAGCTGTTTTTT. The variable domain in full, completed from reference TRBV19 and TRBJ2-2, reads DGGITQSPKYLFRKEGQNVTLSCEQNLNHDAMYWYRQDPGQGLRLIYYSQIVNDFQKGDIAEGYSVSREKKESFPLTVTSAQKNPTAFYLCASSIPWTGGHGELFFGEGSRLTVL.

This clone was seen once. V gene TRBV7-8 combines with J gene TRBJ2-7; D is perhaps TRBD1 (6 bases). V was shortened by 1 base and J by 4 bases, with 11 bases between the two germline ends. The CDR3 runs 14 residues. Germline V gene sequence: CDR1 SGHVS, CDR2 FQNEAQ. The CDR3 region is CASSLGAQGYEQYF. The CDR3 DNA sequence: TGTGCCAGCAGCTTAGGAGCTCAGGGGTACGAGCAGTACTTC. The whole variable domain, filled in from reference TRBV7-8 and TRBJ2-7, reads GAGVSQSPRYKVAKRGQDVALRCDPISGHVSLFWYQQALGQGPEFLTYFQNEAQLDKSGLPSDRFFAERPEGSVSTLKIQRTQQEDSAVYLCASSLGAQGYEQYFGPGTRLTVT.

CDR3 sequence reads: CASSLASGLLNGYTF. CDR3 coding DNA: TGTGCCAGCAGTTTAGCGTCAGGGCTATTAAATGGCTACACCTTC. The genes are TRBV28 and TRBJ1-2; a possible D gene is TRBD1 (5 bases). This CDR3 region has 15 residues. CDR1 and CDR2 (germline): MDHEN, SYDVKM. V lost 2 bases and J 6 bases, leaving 16 bases between the germline ends.

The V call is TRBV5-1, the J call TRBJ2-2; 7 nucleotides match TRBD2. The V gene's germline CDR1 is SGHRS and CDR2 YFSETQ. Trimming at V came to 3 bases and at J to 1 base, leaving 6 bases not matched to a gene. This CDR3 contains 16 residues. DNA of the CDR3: TGCGCCAGCAGCTACGAAAGCGGGGTGAACACCGGGGAGCTGTTTTTT. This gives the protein CASSYESGVNTGELFF.

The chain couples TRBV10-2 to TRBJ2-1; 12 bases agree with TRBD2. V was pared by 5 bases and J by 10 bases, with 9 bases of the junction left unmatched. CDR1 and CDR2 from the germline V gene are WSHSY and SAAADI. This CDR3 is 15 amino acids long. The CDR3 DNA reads TGCGCCAGCAGTCCATGGACTAGCGGGAAGGAAGAGCAGTTCTTC. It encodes CASSPWTSGKEEQFF.

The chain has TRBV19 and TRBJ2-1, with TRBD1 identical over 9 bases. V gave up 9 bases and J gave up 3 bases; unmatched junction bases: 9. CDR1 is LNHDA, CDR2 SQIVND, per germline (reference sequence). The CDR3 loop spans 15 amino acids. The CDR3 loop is CASEKGTGLYNEQFF. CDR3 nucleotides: TGTGCCAGCGAGAAGGGGACAGGGCTCTACAATGAGCAGTTCTTC.

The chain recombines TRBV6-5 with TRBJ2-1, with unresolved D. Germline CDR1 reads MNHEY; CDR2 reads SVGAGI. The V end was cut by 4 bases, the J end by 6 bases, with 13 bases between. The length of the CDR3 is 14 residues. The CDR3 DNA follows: TGTGCCAGCAGTTCCCCTGGGGTAGTCAATGAGCAGTTCTTC. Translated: CASSSPGVVNEQFF.

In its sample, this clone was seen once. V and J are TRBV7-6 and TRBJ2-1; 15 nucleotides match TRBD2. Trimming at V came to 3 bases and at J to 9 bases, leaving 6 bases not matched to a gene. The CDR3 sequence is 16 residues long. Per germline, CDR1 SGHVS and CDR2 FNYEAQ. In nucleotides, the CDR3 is TGTGCCAGCAGCTTGGGACTAGCGGGAGGAGGTGGTGAGCAGTTCTTC. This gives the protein CASSLGLAGGGGEQFF. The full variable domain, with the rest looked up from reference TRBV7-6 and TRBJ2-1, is GAGVSQSPRYKVTKRGQDVALRCDPISGHVSLYWYRQALGQGPEFLTYFNYEAQQDKSGLPNDRFSAERPEGSISTLTIQRTEQRDSAMYRCASSLGLAGGGGEQFFGPGTRLTVL.

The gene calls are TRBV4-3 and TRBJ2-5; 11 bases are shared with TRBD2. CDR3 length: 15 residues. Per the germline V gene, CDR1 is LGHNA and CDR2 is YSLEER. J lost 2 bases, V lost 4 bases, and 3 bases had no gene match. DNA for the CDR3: TGCGCCAGCAGCCCGGGACTAGCGGTACAAGAGACCCAGTACTTC. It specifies CASSPGLAVQETQYF.

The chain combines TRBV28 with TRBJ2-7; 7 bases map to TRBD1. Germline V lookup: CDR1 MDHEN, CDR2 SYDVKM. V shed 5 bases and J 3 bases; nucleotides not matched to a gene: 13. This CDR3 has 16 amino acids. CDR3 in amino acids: CASSTIPGTESYEQYF. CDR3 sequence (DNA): TGTGCCAGCAGTACGATCCCCGGGACAGAGAGCTACGAGCAGTACTTC.

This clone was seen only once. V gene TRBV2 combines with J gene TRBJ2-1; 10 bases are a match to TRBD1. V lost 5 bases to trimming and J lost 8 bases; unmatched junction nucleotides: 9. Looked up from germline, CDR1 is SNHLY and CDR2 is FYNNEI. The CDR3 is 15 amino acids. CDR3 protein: CASSPRTGGKHEQFF. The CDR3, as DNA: TGTGCCAGCAGTCCGAGGACAGGGGGTAAGCATGAGCAGTTCTTC.

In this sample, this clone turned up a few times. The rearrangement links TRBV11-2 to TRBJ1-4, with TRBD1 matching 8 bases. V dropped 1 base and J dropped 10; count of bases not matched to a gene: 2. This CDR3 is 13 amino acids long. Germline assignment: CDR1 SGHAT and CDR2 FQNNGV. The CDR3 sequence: CASSLARGRKLFF. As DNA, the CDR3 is TGTGCCAGCAGCTTAGCCAGGGGGCGAAAACTGTTTTTT.

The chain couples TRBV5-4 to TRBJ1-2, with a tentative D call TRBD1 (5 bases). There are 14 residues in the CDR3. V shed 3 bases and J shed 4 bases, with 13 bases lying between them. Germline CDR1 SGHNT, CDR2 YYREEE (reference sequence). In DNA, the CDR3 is TGTGCCAGCAGCTCCGGGACGGAACGCTATGGCTACACCTTC. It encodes CASSSGTERYGYTF. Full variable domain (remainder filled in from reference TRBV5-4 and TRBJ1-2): ETGVTQSPTHLIKTRGQQVTLRCSSQSGHNTVSWYQQALGQGPQFIFQYYREEENGRGNFPPRFSGLQFPNYSSELNVNALELDDSALYLCASSSGTERYGYTFGSGTRLTVV.

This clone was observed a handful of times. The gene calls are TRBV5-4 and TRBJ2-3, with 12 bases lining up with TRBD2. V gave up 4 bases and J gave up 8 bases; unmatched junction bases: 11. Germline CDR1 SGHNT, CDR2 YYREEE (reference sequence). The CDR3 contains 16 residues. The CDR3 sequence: CASSHSMTSGSPTQYF. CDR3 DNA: TGTGCCAGCAGCCATAGCATGACTAGCGGGAGTCCTACGCAGTATTTT. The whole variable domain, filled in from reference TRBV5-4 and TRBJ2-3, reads ETGVTQSPTHLIKTRGQQVTLRCSSQSGHNTVSWYQQALGQGPQFIFQYYREEENGRGNFPPRFSGLQFPNYSSELNVNALELDDSALYLCASSHSMTSGSPTQYFGPGTRLTVL.

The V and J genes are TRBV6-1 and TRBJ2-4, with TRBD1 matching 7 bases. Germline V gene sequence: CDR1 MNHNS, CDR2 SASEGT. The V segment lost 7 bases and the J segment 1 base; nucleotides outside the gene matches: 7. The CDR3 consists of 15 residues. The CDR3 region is CASISQQGAKNIQYF. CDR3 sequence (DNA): TGTGCCAGCATTTCACAACAGGGGGCCAAAAACATTCAGTACTTC.

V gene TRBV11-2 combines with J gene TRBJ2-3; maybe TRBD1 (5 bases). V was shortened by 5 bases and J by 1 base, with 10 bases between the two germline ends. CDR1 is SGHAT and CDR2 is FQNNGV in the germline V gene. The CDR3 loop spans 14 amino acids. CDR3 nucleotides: TGTGCCAGCAGCCCGATAGGGGGCACAGATACGCAGTATTTT. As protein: CASSPIGGTDTQYF.